This entry concerns a single T cell receptor (beta chain). One end of the junction is discordant with germline, which a read error may explain. The data stem from a study of blood T cells in healthy people across ages. The germline V gene has CDR1 SGHRS and CDR2 YFSETQ. The CDR3 contains 14 residues. A second about 6 to 11 cycle PCR used barcoded and J-beta primers. In TCRdb, the 5' RACE reads were re-called with MiXCR into one record per CDR3 protein. The sample lists 850,000 to 1,300,000 distinct CDR3 sequences, 45% seen once, with over 15% in the top ten. The rearrangement joins TRBV5-1 to TRBJ1-2; D remains ambiguous. Material: blood. This receptor was obtained from a woman aged 60-75 years in good health. CDR3 nucleotides: TGCGCCAGCAGCTTGGGGGCTGCTAACTATGTCTACACCTTC. Translation gives CASSLGAANYVYTF.